This entry lists 18 T cell receptor beta chains sequenced from one sample in a study of T cell clonality in common variable immunodeficiency. Here immunoSEQ multiplex PCR was the method, and the copy in TCRdb shows in-frame clones only, minus some. Found here are about 45,000 clones, no singletons; the ten largest cover under 11%. Sequencing was carried out using peripheral blood mononuclear cells. These receptors came from a person between 18 and 69 years old in good health.

This clone was seen more than once but under ten times. Coverage ceases 3 residues before the CDR3 finishes, and the germline J gene fills in the end. The chain combines TRBV6-4 with TRBJ2-7, with 7 bases aligning to TRBD1. V lost 4 bases and J lost 6; bases outside the gene matches: 6. This CDR3 has 13 amino acids. CDR1 and CDR2 from the germline V gene are MRHNA and SNTAGT. The CDR3 DNA, read in part, is TGTGCCAGCAGTGCTAAACAGGGGACCGAG. Translation gives CASSAKQGTE. The CDR3 in full is CASSAKQGTEQYF.

This clone was recorded many times. The read gets to within 3 residues of the CDR3 end, and the germline J gene fills in the rest. V is TRBV14 and J is TRBJ2-2; D gene uncertain. The V gene's germline CDR1 is SGHDN and CDR2 FVKESK. The CDR3 extends over 13 amino acids. V lost 3 bases and J lost 5, with 7 bases in between. The sequenced part of the CDR3 DNA is TGTGCCAGCAGCCATTCCGGTACCGGGGAG. It encodes CASSHSGTGE. The whole CDR3 reads CASSHSGTGELFF.

This clone was observed at least ten times. The read terminates 3 residues before the CDR3 end, so the remaining end is supplied by the germline J gene. V gene TRBV28 combines with J gene TRBJ2-5; TRBD2 aligns across 14 bases. CDR3 length: 18 amino acids. The trim removed 0 bases at V and 5 bases at J, leaving 8 bases unmatched. Per the germline V gene, CDR1 is MDHEN and CDR2 is SYDVKM. The DNA read from the CDR3 is TGTGCCAGCAGTTTATGGACTAGCGGGAGGGCCGGGGAGGAGACC. It codes for CASSLWTSGRAGEET. The entire CDR3 protein is CASSLWTSGRAGEETQYF.

This clone showed up just a few times. Read data end 3 residues before the CDR3 end; the end is taken from the germline J gene. The chain joins TRBV29-1 to TRBJ1-2; no clear D. The germline V gene encodes CDR1 SQVTM and CDR2 ANQGSEA. The CDR3 consists of 14 residues. V lost 7 bases and J 5 bases, leaving 20 bases between the germline ends. CDR3: CSARWAGGGYGYTF. CDR3 DNA, as far as it was read: TGCAGCGCCCGATGGGCGGGTGGTGGGTATGGC.

This clone was observed many times. The read ends 3 residues before the CDR3 terminus; that terminus is restored from the germline J gene. The chain has TRBV5-6 and TRBJ2-7; D may be TRBD1 (5 bases). CDR1 is SGHDT and CDR2 is YYEEEE in the germline V gene. V was pared by 0 bases and J by 6 bases, with 10 bases between. The CDR3 totals 13 residues. The CDR3 sequence is CASSLVGVGEQYF. Incomplete CDR3 DNA: TGTGCCAGCAGCTTGGTAGGGGTTGGCGAG.

There are many counts of this clone. Read sequence stops 3 residues before the CDR3 end, and the germline J gene provides the missing end. The rearrangement uses TRBV20-1 and TRBJ2-7; TRBD2 might be the D (6 bases). Germline-derived CDR1 and CDR2 are DFQATT and SNEGSKA (reference sequence). The CDR3 extends over 11 amino acids. The part of the CDR3 DNA that was read is TGCAGCGGGACGGGGGATTACGAG. Its translation is CSGTGDYE. The full-length CDR3 reads as CSGTGDYEQYF.

This clone was counted many times. The CDR3 is cut off 3 residues early in the read; its end comes from the germline J gene. The chain links TRBV7-2 to TRBJ2-3; 8 nucleotides align to TRBD2. This CDR3 is built from 14 residues. Germline V lookup: CDR1 SGHTA, CDR2 FQGNSA. With 0 bases clipped from V and 4 bases from J, the junction kept 0 bases outside the gene matches. CDR3 sequence reads: CASSLAGLADTQYF. Incomplete CDR3 DNA: TGTGCCAGCAGCTTAGCGGGACTAGCAGATACG.

This clone was seen many times. The read terminates 3 residues before the CDR3 end, so the remaining end is supplied by the germline J gene. J is TRBJ2-3 and V is TRBV9; TRBD2 is a possible D gene (5 bases). V lost 4 bases and J lost 0, with 9 bases in between. Per the germline V gene, CDR1 is SGDLS and CDR2 is YYNGEE. The length of the CDR3 is 14 residues. The CDR3 bases that were read are TGTGCCAGCAGCCCCGGACTGAGCACAGATACG. Translated: CASSPGLSTDT. In full, the CDR3 is CASSPGLSTDTQYF.

Ten or more counts support this clone. The DNA ends 3 residues before the CDR3 does, and the rest of the CDR3 is filled in from the germline J gene. The rearrangement joins TRBV5-1 to TRBJ2-2; 11 bases map to TRBD2. CDR1 and CDR2 (germline): SGHRS, YFSETQ. CDR3 length: 16 residues. Trimming removed 3 bases from V and 3 bases from J; junction bases left unmatched: 4. CDR3 DNA, as far as it was read: TGCGCCAGCAGCTCGACTAGCGGGGCCTACACCGGGGAG. Residues: CASSSTSGAYTGE. The whole CDR3 protein is CASSSTSGAYTGELFF. The full variable domain, its missing parts supplied by reference TRBV5-1 and TRBJ2-2, is KAGVTQTPRYLIKTRGQQVTLSCSPISGHRSVSWYQQTPGQGLQFLFEYFSETQRNKGNFPGRFSGRQFSNSRSEMNVSTLELGDSALYLCASSSTSGAYTGELFFGEGSRLTVL.

Many counts were recorded for this clone. The read halts 3 residues ahead of the CDR3 end, with the missing end drawn from the germline J gene. This chain connects TRBV19 to TRBJ1-1; the D gene is possibly TRBD1 (5 bases). Trimming pared 5 bases from V and 4 bases from J, leaving 14 bases between. The CDR3 is 14 amino acids. Looked up from germline, CDR1 is LNHDA and CDR2 is SQIVND (reference sequence). The CDR3 sequence: CASSSGRGGTEAFF. The CDR3 bases that were read are TGTGCCAGTAGTTCGGGACGGGGGGGCACTGAA.

This clone was observed at least ten times. Coverage ceases 3 residues before the CDR3 finishes, and the germline J gene fills in the end. The chain recombines TRBV20-1 with TRBJ2-7, with D possibly TRBD1 on 6 matching bases. The V gene's germline CDR1 is DFQATT and CDR2 SNEGSKA (reference sequence). With 3 bases removed from V and 6 bases from J, the gap between germline ends came to 18 bases. CDR3 length: 14 amino acids. CDR3 bases read: TGCAGTGCTAGCCCACAGGACAGTTTGGGCGAG. Its translation: CSASPQDSLGE. The CDR3 reads in full as CSASPQDSLGEQYF.

In the case of this clone: The read gets to within 3 residues of the CDR3 end, and the germline J gene fills in the rest. This rearrangement joins TRBV20-1 to TRBJ2-5; D might be TRBD2 (6 bases). V gave up 0 bases and J gave up 5 bases, with 19 bases separating them. Looked up from germline, CDR1 is DFQATT and CDR2 is SNEGSKA (reference sequence). The CDR3 consists of 16 residues. CDR3 loop: CSARDQRVAPPETQYF. The sequenced part of the CDR3 DNA is TGCAGTGCTAGAGATCAGCGGGTAGCACCGCCGGAGACC.

Many counts were recorded for this clone. The observed sequence ends 3 residues before the CDR3 terminus, with the missing tail filled in from the germline J gene. The chain couples TRBV5-1 to TRBJ1-2; possibly TRBD1 for D (6 bases). CDR1 SGHRS and CDR2 YFSETQ come from the germline V gene. V was shortened by 4 bases and J by 0 bases, with 13 bases between the two germline ends. The CDR3 consists of 15 residues. CDR3 amino acids: CASSVSGQTNYGYTF. Partial CDR3 DNA: TGCGCCAGCAGCGTATCAGGACAGACTAACTATGGC. The complete variable domain, with remaining parts taken from reference TRBV5-1 and TRBJ1-2, reads KAGVTQTPRYLIKTRGQQVTLSCSPISGHRSVSWYQQTPGQGLQFLFEYFSETQRNKGNFPGRFSGRQFSNSRSEMNVSTLELGDSALYLCASSVSGQTNYGYTFGSGTRLTVV.

This clone was observed many times. The CDR3 here is CASSARDRNEQFF. Partial CDR3 DNA: TGTGCCAGCAGTGCCCGGGACAGAAATGAG. The chain is built from TRBV6-1 and TRBJ2-1, with TRBD1 matching 7 bases. The CDR3 is cut off 3 residues early in the read; its end comes from the germline J gene. CDR1 MNHNS and CDR2 SASEGT come from the germline V gene. The CDR3 is made up of 13 amino acids. J was trimmed by 7 bases and V by 4 bases; bases with no gene match: 4.

This clone was detected ten times or more. The sequence runs out 3 residues before the end of the CDR3; the remainder is reconstructed from the germline J gene. V usage is TRBV7-2 and J usage is TRBJ1-1; D gene ambiguous. The CDR3 spans 13 residues. Germline CDR1 SGHTA, CDR2 FQGNSA. With 6 bases removed from V and 5 bases from J, the gap between germline ends came to 13 bases. The covered CDR3 bases are TGTGCCAGCAGGATGCGGGAGGGAACTGAA. This encodes CASRMREGTE. The CDR3 in its entirety is CASRMREGTEAFF.

This clone was counted many times. The read stops 3 residues short of the end of the CDR3; the missing end is completed from the germline J gene. The rearrangement joins TRBV7-9 to TRBJ1-4; no clear D gene. The V and J ends lost 4 bases and 8 bases respectively, with 14 bases between them. This CDR3 contains 14 residues. The germline V gene encodes CDR1 SEHNR and CDR2 FQNEAQ (reference sequence). CDR3 loop: CASSSHVAGEKLFF. The sequenced part of the CDR3 DNA is TGTGCCAGCAGCTCCCACGTCGCGGGGGAAAAA.

This clone was seen at least ten times. The sequenced fragment ends 3 residues before the CDR3 boundary, so the rest is inferred from the germline J gene. V is TRBV4-1 and J is TRBJ1-2; D may be TRBD1 (5 bases). This CDR3 has 13 residues. CDR1 is MGHRA and CDR2 is YSYEKL in the germline V gene. CDR3 region: CASSQDQGVGYTF. The sequenced part of the CDR3 DNA is TGCGCCAGCAGCCAAGATCAAGGGGTGGGC.

The sample holds many counts of this clone. The CDR3 spells CASSLINSKADTQYF. The CDR3 bases that were read are TGTGCCAGCAGCTTAATAAACTCTAAAGCAGATACG. The gene calls are TRBV11-3 and TRBJ2-3; D gene unclear. The missing CDR3 end, 3 residues past where the read stops, is filled in from the germline J gene. Looked up from germline, CDR1 is SGHNT and CDR2 is YENEEA. The CDR3 is made up of 15 amino acids. Trimming took off 2 bases at V and 4 bases at J, with 13 bases between the two ends.